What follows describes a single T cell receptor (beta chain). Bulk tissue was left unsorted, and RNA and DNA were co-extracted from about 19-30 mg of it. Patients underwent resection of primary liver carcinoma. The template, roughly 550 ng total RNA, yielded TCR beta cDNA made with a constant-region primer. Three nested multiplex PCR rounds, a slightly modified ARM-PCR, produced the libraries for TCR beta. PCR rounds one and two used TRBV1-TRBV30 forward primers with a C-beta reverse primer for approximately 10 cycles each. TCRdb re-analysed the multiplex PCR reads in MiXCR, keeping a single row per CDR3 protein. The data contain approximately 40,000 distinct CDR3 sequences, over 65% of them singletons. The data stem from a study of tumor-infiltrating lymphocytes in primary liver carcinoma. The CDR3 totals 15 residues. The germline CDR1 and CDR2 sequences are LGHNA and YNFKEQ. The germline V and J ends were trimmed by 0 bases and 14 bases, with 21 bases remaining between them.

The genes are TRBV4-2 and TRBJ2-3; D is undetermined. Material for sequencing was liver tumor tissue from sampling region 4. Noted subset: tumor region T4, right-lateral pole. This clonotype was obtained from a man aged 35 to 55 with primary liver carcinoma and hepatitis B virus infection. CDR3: CASSQDYGYTDALYF. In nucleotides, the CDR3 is TGTGCCAGCAGCCAAGATTACGGGTATACAGATGCGCTGTATTTT.